The clone carrying this T cell receptor beta chain has more than one count but fewer than ten. The sample comes from a study of T cells of healthy individuals. TCRdb called the 5' RACE reads again in MiXCR, with one record for every CDR3 protein. Of about 96,000 distinct CDR3 sequences listed, approximately 15% were seen once; the top ten hold around 6.4%. The CDR3 has 14 amino acids. Germline loops: CDR1 SQVTM, CDR2 ANQGSEA. V lost 4 bases and J lost 4, with 16 bases in between. The TCR sequence derives from a human donor in good health. This rearrangement joins TRBV29-1 to TRBJ2-5; tentatively, D is TRBD1 (7 bases). The CDR3 protein is CSVGGRQGGETQYF. Written as DNA, the CDR3 is TGCAGCGTTGGAGGAAGACAGGGAGGAGAGACCCAGTACTTC. Full variable domain (outside the CDR3, taken from reference TRBV29-1 and TRBJ2-5): SAVISQKPSRDICQRGTSLTIQCQVDSQVTMMFWYRQQPGQSLTLIATANQGSEATYESGFVIDKFPISRPNLTFSTLTVSNMSPEDSSIYLCSVGGRQGGETQYFGPGTRLLVL.